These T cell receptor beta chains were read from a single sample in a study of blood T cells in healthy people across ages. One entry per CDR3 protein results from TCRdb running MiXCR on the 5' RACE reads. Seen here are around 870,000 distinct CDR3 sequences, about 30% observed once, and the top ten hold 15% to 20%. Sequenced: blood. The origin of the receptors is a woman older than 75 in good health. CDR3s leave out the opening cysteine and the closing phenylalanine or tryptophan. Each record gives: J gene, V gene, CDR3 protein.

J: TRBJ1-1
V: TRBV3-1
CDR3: AVHKIVRGTTEAF

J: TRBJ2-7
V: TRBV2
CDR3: ASRGTGSRYEQY

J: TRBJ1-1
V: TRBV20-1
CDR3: SAIKNTEAF

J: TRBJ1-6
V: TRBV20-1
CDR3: SARAPGLRNSPLH

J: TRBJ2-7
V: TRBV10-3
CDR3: AISEYQSAGS

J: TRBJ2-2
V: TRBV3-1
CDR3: ASSQGGDTGELF

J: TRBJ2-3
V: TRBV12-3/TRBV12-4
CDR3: ASSLRTSGGADTQY

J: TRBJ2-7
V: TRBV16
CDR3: ASSQSVLGSGEQY

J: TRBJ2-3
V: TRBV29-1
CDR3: SVSDRGDTQY

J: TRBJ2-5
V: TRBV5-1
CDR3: ASSPPQGASETQY

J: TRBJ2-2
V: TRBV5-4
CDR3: ASSLVSGELF

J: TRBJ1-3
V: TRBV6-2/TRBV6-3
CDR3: ASSQEYGTATGNTIY

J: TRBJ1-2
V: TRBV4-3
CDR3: ASGPADRGIYGYT

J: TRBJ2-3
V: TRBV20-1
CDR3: SARRTGPLDTQY

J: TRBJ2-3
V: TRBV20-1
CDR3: SASGSVTLDTQY

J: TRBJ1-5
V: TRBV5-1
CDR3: ASSLYAGVRDQPQH

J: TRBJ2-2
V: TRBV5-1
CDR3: ASSSLGTGNTGELF

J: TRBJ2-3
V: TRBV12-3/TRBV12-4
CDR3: ASSFRTDRTDTQY

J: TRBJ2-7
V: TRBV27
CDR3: ASRLVSYEQY

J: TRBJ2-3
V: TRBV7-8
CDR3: ASSLRLAGNTDTQY

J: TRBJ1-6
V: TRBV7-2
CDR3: ASSLGDSPLH